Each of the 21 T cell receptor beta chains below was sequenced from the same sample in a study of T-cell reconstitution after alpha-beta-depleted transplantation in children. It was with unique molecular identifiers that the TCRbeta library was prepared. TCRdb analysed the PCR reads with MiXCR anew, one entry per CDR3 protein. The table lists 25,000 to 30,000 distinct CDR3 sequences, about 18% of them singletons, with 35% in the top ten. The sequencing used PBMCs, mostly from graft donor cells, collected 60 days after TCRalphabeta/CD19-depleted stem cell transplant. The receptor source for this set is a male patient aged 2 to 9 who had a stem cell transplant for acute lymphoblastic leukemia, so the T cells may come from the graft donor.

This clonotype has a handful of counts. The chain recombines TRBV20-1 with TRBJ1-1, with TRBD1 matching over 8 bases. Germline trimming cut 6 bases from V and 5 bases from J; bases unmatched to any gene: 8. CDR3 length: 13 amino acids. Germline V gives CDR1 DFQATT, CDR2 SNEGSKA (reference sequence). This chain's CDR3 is CSAPRTGWTEAFF. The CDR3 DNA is TGCAGTGCACCCAGGACAGGGTGGACTGAAGCTTTCTTT.

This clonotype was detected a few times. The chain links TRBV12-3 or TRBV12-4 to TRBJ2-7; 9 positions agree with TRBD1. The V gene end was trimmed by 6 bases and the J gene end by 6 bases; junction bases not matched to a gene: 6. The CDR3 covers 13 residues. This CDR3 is CASRGDRASEQYF. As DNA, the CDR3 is TGTGCCAGCAGGGGGGACAGGGCGTCCGAGCAGTACTTC.

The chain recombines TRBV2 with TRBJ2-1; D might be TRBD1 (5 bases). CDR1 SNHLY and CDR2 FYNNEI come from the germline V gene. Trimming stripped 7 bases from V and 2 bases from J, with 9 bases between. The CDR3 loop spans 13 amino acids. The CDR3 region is CASNRQTYNEQFF. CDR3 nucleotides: TGTGCCAGCAACCGACAGACCTACAATGAGCAGTTCTTC.

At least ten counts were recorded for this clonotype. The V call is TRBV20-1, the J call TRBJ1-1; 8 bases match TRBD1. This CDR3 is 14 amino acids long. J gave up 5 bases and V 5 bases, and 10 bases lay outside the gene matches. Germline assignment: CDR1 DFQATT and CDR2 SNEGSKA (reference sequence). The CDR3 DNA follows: TGCAGTGCTGGCAGCCAGGGGGCTAAAACTGAAGCTTTCTTT. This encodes CSAGSQGAKTEAFF.

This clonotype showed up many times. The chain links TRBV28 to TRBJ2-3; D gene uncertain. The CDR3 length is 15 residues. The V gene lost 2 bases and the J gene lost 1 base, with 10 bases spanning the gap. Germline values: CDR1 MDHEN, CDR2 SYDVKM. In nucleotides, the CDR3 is TGTGCCAGCAGTTTAAGGCGGTCCCGCACAGATACGCAGTATTTT. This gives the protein CASSLRRSRTDTQYF. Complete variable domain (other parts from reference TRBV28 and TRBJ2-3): DVKVTQSSRYLVKRTGEKVFLECVQDMDHENMFWYRQDPGLGLRLIYFSYDVKMKEKGDIPEGYSVSREKKERFSLILESASTNQTSMYLCASSLRRSRTDTQYFGPGTRLTVL.

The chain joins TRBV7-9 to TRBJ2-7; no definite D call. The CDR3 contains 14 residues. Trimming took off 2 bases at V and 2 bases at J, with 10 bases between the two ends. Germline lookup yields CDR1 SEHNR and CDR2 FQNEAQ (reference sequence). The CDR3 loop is CASSLSARPYEQYF. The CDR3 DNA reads TGTGCCAGCAGCTTATCGGCCAGACCCTACGAGCAGTACTTC.

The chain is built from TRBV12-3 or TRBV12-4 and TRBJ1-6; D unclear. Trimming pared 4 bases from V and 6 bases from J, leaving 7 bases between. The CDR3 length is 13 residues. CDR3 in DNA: TGTGCCAGCAGTTCGCAGTCTAATTCACCCCTCCACTTT. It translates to CASSSQSNSPLHF.

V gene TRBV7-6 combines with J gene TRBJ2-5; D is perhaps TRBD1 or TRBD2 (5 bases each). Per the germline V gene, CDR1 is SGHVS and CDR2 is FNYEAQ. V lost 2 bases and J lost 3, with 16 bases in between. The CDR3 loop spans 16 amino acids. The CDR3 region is CASSLFNSLGEETQYF. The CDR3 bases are TGTGCCAGCAGCTTATTCAATTCCCTGGGGGAAGAGACCCAGTACTTC. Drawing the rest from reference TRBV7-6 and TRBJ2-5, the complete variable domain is GAGVSQSPRYKVTKRGQDVALRCDPISGHVSLYWYRQALGQGPEFLTYFNYEAQQDKSGLPNDRFSAERPEGSISTLTIQRTEQRDSAMYRCASSLFNSLGEETQYFGPGTRLLVL.

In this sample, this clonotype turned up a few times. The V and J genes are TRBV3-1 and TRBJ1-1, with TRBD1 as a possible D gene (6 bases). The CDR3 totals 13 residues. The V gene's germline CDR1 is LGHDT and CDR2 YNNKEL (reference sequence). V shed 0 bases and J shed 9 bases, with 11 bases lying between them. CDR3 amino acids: CASSQDHGGKAFF. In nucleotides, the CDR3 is TGTGCCAGCAGCCAAGATCACGGGGGCAAAGCTTTCTTT.

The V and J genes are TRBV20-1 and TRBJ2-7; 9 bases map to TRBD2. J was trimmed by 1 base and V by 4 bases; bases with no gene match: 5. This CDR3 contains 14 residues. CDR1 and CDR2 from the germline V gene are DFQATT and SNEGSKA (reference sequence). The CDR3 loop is CSATRLAGSYEQYF. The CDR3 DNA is TGCAGTGCTACGAGGCTAGCGGGATCCTACGAGCAGTACTTC.

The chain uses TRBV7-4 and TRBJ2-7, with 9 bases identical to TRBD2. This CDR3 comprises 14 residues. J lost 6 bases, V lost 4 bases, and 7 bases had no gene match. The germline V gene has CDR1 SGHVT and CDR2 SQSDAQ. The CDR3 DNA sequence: TGTGCCAGCAGCTCCAAGCGGGGGGCGGTCGAGCAGTACTTC. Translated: CASSSKRGAVEQYF.

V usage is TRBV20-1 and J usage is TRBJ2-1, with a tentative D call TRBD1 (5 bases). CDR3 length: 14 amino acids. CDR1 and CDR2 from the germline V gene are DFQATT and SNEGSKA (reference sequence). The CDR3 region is CCAWGPLWYNEQFF. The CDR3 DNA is TGCTGCGCCTGGGGCCCGCTTTGGTACAATGAGCAGTTCTTC.

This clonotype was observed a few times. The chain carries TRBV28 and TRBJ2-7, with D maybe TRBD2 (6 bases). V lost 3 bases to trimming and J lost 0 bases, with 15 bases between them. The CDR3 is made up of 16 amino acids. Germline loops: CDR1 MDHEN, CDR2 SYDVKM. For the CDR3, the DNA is TGTGCCAGCAGTTTTTCTTTAGCGGTGCTCTCCTACGAGCAGTACTTC. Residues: CASSFSLAVLSYEQYF. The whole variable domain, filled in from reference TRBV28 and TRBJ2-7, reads DVKVTQSSRYLVKRTGEKVFLECVQDMDHENMFWYRQDPGLGLRLIYFSYDVKMKEKGDIPEGYSVSREKKERFSLILESASTNQTSMYLCASSFSLAVLSYEQYFGPGTRLTVT.

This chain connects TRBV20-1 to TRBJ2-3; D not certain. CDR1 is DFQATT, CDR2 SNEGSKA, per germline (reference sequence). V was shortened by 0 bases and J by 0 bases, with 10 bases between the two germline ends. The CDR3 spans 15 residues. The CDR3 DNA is TGCAGTGCTAGAGAAACGGTTCCAAGCACAGATACGCAGTATTTT. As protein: CSARETVPSTDTQYF.

CDR3 nucleotide sequence: TGCAGTGCACCCGGGGGGGGGACCACCGGGGAGCTGTTTTTT. Amino acids: CSAPGGGTTGELFF. This chain joins TRBV20-1 and TRBJ2-2, with 8 positions matching TRBD2. The CDR3 loop spans 14 amino acids. CDR1 and CDR2 from the germline V gene are DFQATT and SNEGSKA (reference sequence). With 6 bases clipped from V and 4 bases from J, the junction kept 7 bases outside the gene matches.

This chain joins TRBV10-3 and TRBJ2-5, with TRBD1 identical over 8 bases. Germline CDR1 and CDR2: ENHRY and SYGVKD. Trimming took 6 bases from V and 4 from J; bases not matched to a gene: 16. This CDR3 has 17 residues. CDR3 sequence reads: CAIRAGGAQGWGETQYF. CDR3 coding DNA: TGTGCCATCAGGGCAGGGGGCGCTCAGGGGTGGGGAGAGACCCAGTACTTC.

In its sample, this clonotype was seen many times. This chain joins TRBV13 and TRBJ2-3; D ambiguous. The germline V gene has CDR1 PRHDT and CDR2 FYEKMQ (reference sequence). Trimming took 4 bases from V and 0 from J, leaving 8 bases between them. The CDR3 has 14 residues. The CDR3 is CASSSPTSTDTQYF. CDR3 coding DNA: TGTGCCAGCAGCTCTCCGACTAGCACAGATACGCAGTATTTT.

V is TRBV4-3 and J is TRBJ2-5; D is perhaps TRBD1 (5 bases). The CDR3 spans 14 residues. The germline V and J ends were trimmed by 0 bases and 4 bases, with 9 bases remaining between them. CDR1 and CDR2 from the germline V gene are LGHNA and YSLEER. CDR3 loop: CASSQEIGVETQYF. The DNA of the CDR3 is TGCGCCAGCAGCCAAGAAATAGGGGTAGAGACCCAGTACTTC.

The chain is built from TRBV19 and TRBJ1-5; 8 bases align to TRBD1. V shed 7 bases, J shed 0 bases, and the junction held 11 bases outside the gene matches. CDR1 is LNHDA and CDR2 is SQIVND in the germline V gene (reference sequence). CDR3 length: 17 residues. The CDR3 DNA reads TGTGCCAGTACCCAAAGGTCGGGACAGGATAGCAATCAGCCCCAGCATTTT. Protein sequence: CASTQRSGQDSNQPQHF.

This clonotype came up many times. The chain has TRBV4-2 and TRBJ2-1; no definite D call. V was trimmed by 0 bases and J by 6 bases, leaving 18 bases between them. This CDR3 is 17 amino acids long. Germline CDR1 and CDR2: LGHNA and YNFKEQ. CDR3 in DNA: TGTGCCAGCAGCCAAGATCTTAAGAGCTGGTGGGTCAATGAGCAGTTCTTC. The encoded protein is CASSQDLKSWWVNEQFF.

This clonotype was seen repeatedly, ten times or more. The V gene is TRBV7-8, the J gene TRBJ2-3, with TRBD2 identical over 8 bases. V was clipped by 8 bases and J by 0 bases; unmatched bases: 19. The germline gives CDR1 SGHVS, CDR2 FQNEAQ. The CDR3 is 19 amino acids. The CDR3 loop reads CASYPLGRGGRGSTDTQYF. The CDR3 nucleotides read TGTGCCAGCTATCCCCTTGGACGGGGGGGCCGGGGTAGCACAGATACGCAGTATTTT.